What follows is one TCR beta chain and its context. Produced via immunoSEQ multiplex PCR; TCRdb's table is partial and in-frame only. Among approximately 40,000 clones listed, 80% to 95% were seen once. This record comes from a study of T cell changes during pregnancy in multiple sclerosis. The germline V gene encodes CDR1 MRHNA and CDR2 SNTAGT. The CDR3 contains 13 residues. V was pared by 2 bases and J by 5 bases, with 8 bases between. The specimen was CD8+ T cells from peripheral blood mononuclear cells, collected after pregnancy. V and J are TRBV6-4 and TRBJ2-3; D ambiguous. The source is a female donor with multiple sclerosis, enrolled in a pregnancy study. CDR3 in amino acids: CASSDARGDTQYF. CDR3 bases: TGTGCCAGCAGTGACGCCAGAGGAGATACGCAGTATTTT.